The TCR beta chain under discussion was sequenced for a study of T cells after yellow fever vaccination. Broader study findings: The CD4 compartment and the CD8 compartment contained a small share of clonotypes in common.

The 5'RACE template-switching step produced TCR cDNA and added a universal primer site and UMIs. Each CDR3 protein gets one entry after TCRdb re-called the 5' RACE reads with MiXCR. The sample consists of more than 250,000 distinct CDR3 sequences, around 7.3% of them appearing once. The length of the CDR3 is 11 residues. CDR1 and CDR2 from the germline V gene are ENHRY and SYGVKD. With 7 bases removed from V and 6 bases from J, the gap between germline ends came to 7 bases. This clonotype was observed a few times. The antigen remains undetermined. This TCR came from a man aged 18 to 35 who received the YFV17D yellow fever vaccine. Sequencing was performed on PBMCs, taken approximately 40 days after the first yellow fever vaccination. The chain combines TRBV10-3 with TRBJ2-1; D is ambiguous. CDR3 protein: CAIKVGNEQFF. The CDR3 DNA follows: TGTGCCATCAAGGTAGGCAATGAGCAGTTCTTC.